These 19 T cell receptor beta chains originate from one sample sequenced in a study of naive and memory T cell subsets. Study-wide results and limits: Possibly reflecting memory cells re-expressing CD45RA, a few larger clonotypes occurred in naive repertoires, especially CD8.

Both TRBC1 and TRBC2 were covered by a beta constant-region primer of two equimolar oligonucleotides. Four rounds of PCR amplified the ligated cDNA using nested alpha and beta constant-region primers plus SP2. MiXCR was run by TCRdb on the UMI-ligation and nested PCR reads, yielding one entry per CDR3 protein. The sample lists 150,000 or so distinct CDR3 sequences, approximately 22% occurring once. For these receptors, no antigen is known. The sequencing input was naive CD4+ T cells from blood. These receptors all stem from a human donor in good health.

The chain has TRBV28 and TRBJ2-4, with D perhaps TRBD1 (7 bases). The ends were cut back, 0 bases at V and 7 bases at J, with 10 bases in the middle. Germline values: CDR1 MDHEN, CDR2 SYDVKM. The CDR3 runs to 14 residues. CDR3 protein: CASSLWQGGNIQYF. CDR3 coding DNA: TGTGCCAGCAGTTTATGGCAGGGGGGCAACATTCAGTACTTC.

The V gene is TRBV6-1, the J gene TRBJ2-7; possibly TRBD1 for D (6 bases). This CDR3 spans 14 amino acids. The V end was cut by 7 bases, the J end by 2 bases, with 15 bases between. From germline, CDR1 is MNHNS and CDR2 SASEGT. In DNA, the CDR3 is TGTGCCAGCATAAATCCGGGACAAACCTACGAGCAGTACTTC. This encodes CASINPGQTYEQYF.

This clonotype has a count of ten or more. The V and J genes are TRBV28 and TRBJ2-2; D is ambiguous. V lost 8 bases to trimming and J lost 6 bases, with 13 bases between them. CDR1 and CDR2 from the germline V gene are MDHEN and SYDVKM. The CDR3 is 13 residues long. Written as DNA, the CDR3 is TGTGCCAGCGTATTGACGGTCCCCGGGGAGCTGTTTTTT. Translating it yields CASVLTVPGELFF.

J is TRBJ2-6 and V is TRBV18, with D hard to call. This CDR3 is built from 15 residues. V was clipped by 3 bases and J by 2 bases, with 8 bases between them. From germline, CDR1 is KGHSH and CDR2 LQKENI. CDR3 nucleotide sequence: TGTGCCAGCTCACCGGCCTTAACTGGGGCCAACGTCCTGACTTTC. Protein: CASSPALTGANVLTF.

The chain recombines TRBV20-1 with TRBJ2-4, with D hard to call. The germline V and J ends were trimmed by 3 bases and 3 bases, with 9 bases remaining between them. The CDR3 contains 13 residues. Germline V gives CDR1 DFQATT, CDR2 SNEGSKA (reference sequence). The CDR3 here is CSARLVDKNIQYF. CDR3 nucleotide sequence: TGCAGTGCTAGGCTGGTAGACAAAAACATTCAGTACTTC.

The V gene is TRBV30, the J gene TRBJ2-1; D not resolved. Germline CDR1 GTSNPN, CDR2 SVGIG (reference sequence). There are 10 residues in the CDR3. V was cut by 6 bases and J by 5 bases, with 5 bases left in between. Written as DNA, the CDR3 is TGTGCCTGCGGGCACAATGAGCAGTTCTTC. Translation gives CACGHNEQFF.

V gene TRBV29-1 combines with J gene TRBJ2-5; 8 bases are shared with TRBD2. Germline-derived CDR1 and CDR2 are SQVTM and ANQGSEA. After removal of 7 bases from V and 2 bases from J, the junction contained 6 bases not matched to a gene. This CDR3 is built from 13 residues. The CDR3 spells CSGGTSVQETQYF. The CDR3 region has the DNA TGCAGCGGAGGGACTAGTGTACAAGAGACCCAGTACTTC.

This clonotype was observed a handful of times. This chain links TRBV6-5 with TRBJ1-6; D call uncertain. The CDR3 consists of 12 residues. From germline, CDR1 is MNHEY and CDR2 SVGAGI. Between the trimmed V and J ends, which lost 4 bases and 8 bases, there was a span of 6 bases. CDR3 sequence (DNA): TGTGCCAGCAGTTCGTTGGATTCACCCCTCCACTTT. It translates to CASSSLDSPLHF.

The chain has TRBV5-6 and TRBJ2-1; 10 positions match TRBD2. Germline V lookup: CDR1 SGHDT, CDR2 YYEEEE. V lost 1 base and J lost 10; bases outside the gene matches: 8. The CDR3 has 15 amino acids. The CDR3, as DNA: TGTGCCAGCAGCTTGCGAGCGGGAGGGCGCGCAGAGCAGTTCTTC. It translates to CASSLRAGGRAEQFF.

This chain uses TRBV10-3 with TRBJ1-1; 8 positions agree with TRBD1. Unmatched junction bases numbered 8, after V lost 2 bases and J lost 3 bases. The CDR3 is 16 amino acids. Germline CDR1 ENHRY, CDR2 SYGVKD. The CDR3 region is CAISEGRGRPYTEAFF. The CDR3 nucleotides read TGTGCCATCAGTGAGGGCAGGGGGCGACCATACACTGAAGCTTTCTTT.

This clonotype came up many times. V and J are TRBV5-1 and TRBJ2-7; D unclear. This CDR3 contains 12 residues. The V end was cut by 4 bases, the J end by 3 bases, with 8 bases between. The V gene's germline CDR1 is SGHRS and CDR2 YFSETQ. The CDR3 bases are TGCGCCAGCAGCCGCCCGGACTACGAGCAGTACTTC. The encoded protein is CASSRPDYEQYF.

The chain has TRBV5-1 and TRBJ2-1, with 7 bases that match TRBD2. J was trimmed by 9 bases and V by 0 bases; bases with no gene match: 12. The CDR3 is 16 amino acids. The germline CDR1 and CDR2 sequences are SGHRS and YFSETQ. In DNA, the CDR3 is TGCGCCAGCAGCTTGGGGAAAGCGGCGGGAGTGGGTGAGCAGTTCTTC. Residues: CASSLGKAAGVGEQFF.

The table lists this clonotype with many counts. The genes are TRBV14 and TRBJ2-3, with 11 bases aligning to TRBD2. The CDR3 is 18 amino acids. The germline CDR1 and CDR2 sequences are SGHDN and FVKESK. The V gene end was trimmed by 4 bases and the J gene end by 5 bases; junction bases not matched to a gene: 14. The CDR3 reads CASSRPAFSGRAKDTQYF. The CDR3 DNA reads TGTGCCAGCAGCCGCCCAGCTTTTAGCGGGAGGGCCAAAGATACGCAGTATTTT.

The V call is TRBV6-6, the J call TRBJ2-1; 8 bases align to TRBD2. The CDR3 length is 14 residues. Germline V CDR1 and CDR2: MNHNY, SVGAGI (reference sequence). The junction had 8 bases not matched to a gene; V was cut back by 8 bases and J by 5 bases. CDR3 sequence (DNA): TGTGCCAGCTCTCCCGGGAGGGCCGACAATGAGCAGTTCTTC. Its protein product is CASSPGRADNEQFF.

The chain is built from TRBV5-4 and TRBJ1-1; D gene uncertain. V lost 0 bases to trimming and J lost 1 base, with 7 bases between them. The germline V gene has CDR1 SGHNT and CDR2 YYREEE (reference sequence). The CDR3 has 14 residues. CDR3 sequence: CASSLGSQNTEAFF. CDR3 bases: TGTGCCAGCAGCTTGGGATCACAGAACACTGAAGCTTTCTTT.

This clonotype was detected only once. The chain recombines TRBV12-3 or TRBV12-4 with TRBJ2-5; the D gene is possibly TRBD1 (6 bases). CDR3 length: 14 residues. The germline V and J ends were trimmed by 6 bases and 5 bases, with 16 bases remaining between them. DNA of the CDR3: TGTGCCAGCAGAGGGACATGGTCTTCGGAGACCCAGTACTTC. Translated: CASRGTWSSETQYF.

About this clonotype itself: At one end, the junction sequence differs from germline, possibly due to a read error. The chain employs TRBV20-1 and TRBJ2-7; TRBD1 might be the D (6 bases). This CDR3 is built from 14 residues. Germline-derived CDR1 and CDR2 are DFQATT and SNEGSKA (reference sequence). CDR3 amino acids: CSAHPGHQSSEQYF. The DNA for the CDR3 is TGCAGTGCACACCCGGGACATCAATCCTCCGAGCAGTACTTC.

This clonotype was found a few times. V gene TRBV5-1 combines with J gene TRBJ2-3; 7 positions agree with TRBD1. The length of the CDR3 is 14 residues. The V gene's germline CDR1 is SGHRS and CDR2 YFSETQ. Trimming removed 3 bases from V and 2 bases from J; junction bases left unmatched: 3. The CDR3 DNA follows: TGCGCCAGCAGCTCTGGGACAGTCACAGATACGCAGTATTTT. As protein: CASSSGTVTDTQYF.

This chain joins TRBV5-1 and TRBJ2-7, with D possibly being TRBD2 (6 bases). Germline CDR1 reads SGHRS; CDR2 reads YFSETQ. There are 14 residues in the CDR3. V lost 4 bases and J lost 0, with 11 bases in between. The CDR3 DNA reads TGCGCCAGCAGCCCGGGACTGATCTCCTACGAGCAGTACTTC. It codes for CASSPGLISYEQYF.